The rows below give T cell receptor beta chains drawn from one sample of a study of OX40 agonist ivuxolimab in advanced cancers. The protocol was immunoSEQ multiplex PCR, while the TCRdb copy is restricted to in-frame clones and leaves out a portion. The data show 77,000 or so clones, around 86% seen once. This specimen was CD4+ or CD8+ T cells sorted from blood, taken in a trial of the OX40 agonist ivuxolimab. The receptors were gathered from an adult with an advanced solid tumor such as melanoma, head and neck, liver or kidney cancer. CDR3s include the opening cysteine and the closing phenylalanine or tryptophan. The order of the fields is clone size, D gene, J gene, V gene, CDR3 protein, CDR3 DNA. The D gene is left open where the match is weak. Some rows have no size entry. The others give once, few or many, or a class for an expanded clone.

clone size: -
D gene: -
J gene: TRBJ2-3
V gene: TRBV30
CDR3 protein: CAWNRGVPDTQYF
CDR3 DNA: TGTGCCTGGAATAGGGGGGTCCCAGATACGCAGTATTTT

clone size: -
D gene: TRBD2
J gene: TRBJ2-1
V gene: TRBV28
CDR3 protein: CASSSPQGVAGANEQFF
CDR3 DNA: TGTGCCAGCAGTTCACCCCAAGGAGTAGCGGGGGCCAATGAGCAGTTCTTC

clone size: -
D gene: -
J gene: TRBJ2-5
V gene: TRBV21-1
CDR3 protein: CASRGWKQETQYF
CDR3 DNA: TGTGCCAGCAGGGGATGGAAACAAGAGACCCAGTACTTC

clone size: -
D gene: -
J gene: TRBJ1-2
V gene: TRBV19
CDR3 protein: CASSIVGQPTNYGYTF
CDR3 DNA: TGTGCCAGTAGTATAGTAGGGCAGCCAACTAACTATGGCTACACCTTC

clone size: -
D gene: TRBD1
J gene: TRBJ2-2
V gene: TRBV7-9
CDR3 protein: CASKLPTGETGELFF
CDR3 DNA: TGTGCCAGCAAACTACCTACAGGGGAAACCGGGGAGCTGTTTTTT

clone size: -
D gene: TRBD2
J gene: TRBJ2-3
V gene: TRBV9
CDR3 protein: CASSTSGGLTDTQYF
CDR3 DNA: TGTGCCAGCAGCACTAGCGGGGGGCTCACAGATACGCAGTATTTT

clone size: -
D gene: -
J gene: TRBJ2-7
V gene: TRBV6-6
CDR3 protein: CASSYSGADEQYF
CDR3 DNA: TGTGCCAGCAGTTATTCCGGGGCCGACGAGCAGTACTTC

clone size: -
D gene: -
J gene: TRBJ1-5
V gene: TRBV19
CDR3 protein: CASSIWGSGGNQPQHF
CDR3 DNA: TGTGCCAGTAGTATATGGGGGTCAGGGGGCAATCAGCCCCAGCATTTT

clone size: -
D gene: TRBD2
J gene: TRBJ2-1
V gene: TRBV9
CDR3 protein: CASSVGTSGGEQFF
CDR3 DNA: TGTGCCAGCAGCGTAGGAACTAGCGGGGGCGAGCAGTTCTTC

clone size: -
D gene: TRBD2
J gene: TRBJ2-7
V gene: TRBV10-1
CDR3 protein: CASSEAGGGPREQYF
CDR3 DNA: TGCGCCAGCAGTGAGGCCGGCGGGGGGCCTCGCGAGCAGTACTTC

clone size: -
D gene: -
J gene: TRBJ2-1
V gene: TRBV15
CDR3 protein: CATSRGRQGTYNEQFF
CDR3 DNA: TGTGCCACCAGCAGAGGGAGGCAGGGGACCTACAATGAGCAGTTCTTC

clone size: -
D gene: -
J gene: TRBJ2-7
V gene: TRBV5-1
CDR3 protein: CASSLSHGVGSYEQYF
CDR3 DNA: TGCGCCAGCAGCTTATCCCACGGAGTAGGCTCCTACGAGCAGTACTTC

clone size: few
D gene: -
J gene: TRBJ2-3
V gene: TRBV6-1
CDR3 protein: CATTGISTDTQYF
CDR3 DNA: TGTGCCACCACAGGGATTAGCACAGATACGCAGTATTTT

clone size: -
D gene: -
J gene: TRBJ2-5
V gene: TRBV7-2
CDR3 protein: CASSLGRDTSPRQETQYF
CDR3 DNA: TGTGCCAGCAGCTTAGGGCGGGACACCTCTCCCAGGCAAGAGACCCAGTACTTC

clone size: -
D gene: -
J gene: TRBJ2-7
V gene: TRBV19
CDR3 protein: CASSSMGGGFYEQYF
CDR3 DNA: TGTGCCAGTAGCTCCATGGGAGGGGGATTCTACGAGCAGTACTTC

clone size: -
D gene: -
J gene: TRBJ1-2
V gene: TRBV19
CDR3 protein: CASSIPRGSTNYGYTF
CDR3 DNA: TGTGCCAGTAGTATTCCCAGGGGAAGCACTAACTATGGCTACACCTTC

clone size: -
D gene: -
J gene: TRBJ1-5
V gene: TRBV7-6
CDR3 protein: CASSLGPMSNQPQHF
CDR3 DNA: TGTGCCAGCAGCTTAGGACCGATGAGCAATCAGCCCCAGCATTTT

clone size: -
D gene: -
J gene: TRBJ1-5
V gene: TRBV6-1
CDR3 protein: CASSMTDTPNQPQHF
CDR3 DNA: TGTGCCAGCAGTATGACAGATACCCCCAATCAGCCCCAGCATTTT

clone size: -
D gene: -
J gene: TRBJ1-5
V gene: TRBV12-5
CDR3 protein: CASGLATLGRVSNQPQHF
CDR3 DNA: TGTGCTAGTGGTTTGGCGACGCTCGGCAGGGTAAGCAATCAGCCCCAGCATTTT

clone size: -
D gene: TRBD1
J gene: TRBJ2-5
V gene: TRBV7-2
CDR3 protein: CASRSPGQGRETQYF
CDR3 DNA: TGTGCCAGCAGATCACCGGGACAGGGGAGAGAGACCCAGTACTTC

clone size: -
D gene: TRBD2
J gene: TRBJ2-2
V gene: TRBV9
CDR3 protein: CASSSSGSTGELFF
CDR3 DNA: TGTGCCAGCAGCTCTAGCGGGAGTACCGGGGAGCTGTTTTTT

clone size: -
D gene: -
J gene: TRBJ2-7
V gene: TRBV2
CDR3 protein: CASSASRGSVEQYF
CDR3 DNA: TGTGCCAGCAGTGCGAGCCGGGGGTCTGTCGAGCAGTACTTC

clone size: -
D gene: -
J gene: TRBJ1-3
V gene: TRBV4-2
CDR3 protein: CASSQGRGILGNTIYF
CDR3 DNA: TGTGCCAGCAGCCAAGGGAGGGGGATCCTCGGAAACACCATATATTTT

clone size: -
D gene: -
J gene: TRBJ1-2
V gene: TRBV7-2
CDR3 protein: CASSLVVHYGYTF
CDR3 DNA: TGTGCCAGCAGCTTAGTGGTCCACTATGGCTACACCTTC

clone size: -
D gene: -
J gene: TRBJ2-7
V gene: TRBV30
CDR3 protein: CAWSRGQTYEQYF
CDR3 DNA: TGTGCCTGGAGTCGCGGACAGACCTACGAGCAGTACTTC

clone size: -
D gene: TRBD2
J gene: TRBJ2-1
V gene: TRBV7-3
CDR3 protein: CASSLFAGGQNEQFF
CDR3 DNA: TGTGCCAGCAGCTTATTCGCGGGAGGTCAGAATGAGCAGTTCTTC

clone size: -
D gene: -
J gene: TRBJ1-2
V gene: TRBV19
CDR3 protein: CASSLQANYGYTF
CDR3 DNA: TGTGCCAGTAGCCTACAAGCTAACTATGGCTACACCTTC

clone size: -
D gene: -
J gene: TRBJ1-3
V gene: TRBV6-5
CDR3 protein: CASSYSQARRTIYF
CDR3 DNA: TGTGCCAGCAGTTACAGCCAGGCTCGGCGGACCATATATTTT